A selection of T cell receptor beta chains follows, all from one sample in a study of beta chain features in type 1 diabetes. Sequenced by immunoSEQ multiplex PCR; TCRdb stores in-frame clones only, minus some. Here the sample spans 600,000 to 700,000 clones, 13% being singletons. Material for sequencing was naive CD4+ T cells from blood. These receptors came from a man aged 18 to 29 with type 1 diabetes. Each CDR3 is given with its conserved first and last residue. Clone size is given for some rows only: seen once, a few or many times, or a class if the clone is expanded.

.	TRBV2	TRBJ2-7	CASPTGQGGYEQYF
.	TRBV5-1	TRBJ2-1	CASSLGNEQFF
few	TRBV7-2	TRBJ2-1	CASSPGTSGAPGNEQFF
.	TRBV7-9	TRBJ1-1	CASSRNRGDTEAFF
few	TRBV6-1	TRBJ1-1	CASIREISEAFF
few	TRBV2	TRBJ1-1	CASSDRGNEAFF
.	TRBV7-9	TRBJ2-7	CASSLGAPYEQYF
.	TRBV30	TRBJ1-1	CAWSPRALRTEAFF
few	TRBV29-1	TRBJ1-1	CSARELNTEAFF
few	TRBV10-3	TRBJ2-2	CAIREGGSGTGELFF
.	TRBV9	TRBJ1-1	CASSVAQGLNTEAFF
.	TRBV29-1	TRBJ1-4	CSVARTIGDEKLFF
once	TRBV7-8	TRBJ1-5	CASSLAFDNQPQHF
few	TRBV7-9	TRBJ1-1	CASSLEADREAFF
few	TRBV7-3	TRBJ2-1	CASSLYRADEQFF
few	TRBV25-1	TRBJ2-7	CASSEGSGGIIDEQYF
.	TRBV25-1	TRBJ1-5	CASSGGTLPNQPQHF
.	TRBV18	TRBJ2-7	CASSPGQTPDYEQYF
.	TRBV6-5	TRBJ1-2	CASSPPGAQGPYTF
.	TRBV7-2	TRBJ1-2	CASSLGNGHNYGYTF
.	TRBV15	TRBJ2-5	CATSRERTSGGETQYF
.	TRBV5-1	TRBJ1-5	CASSLEGGQPQHF
.	TRBV30	TRBJ1-2	CAWSPGSNYGYTF
.	TRBV18	TRBJ1-3	CASSPLAGTSSGNTIYF